This T cell receptor (beta chain) was found in a study of T-cell reconstitution after alpha-beta-depleted transplantation in children (TCRdb year 2016). Regarding the research as a whole: Using TCR repertoire profiling, the study followed T-cell immune reconstitution in a quantitative way in children after TCRalphabeta/CD19-depleted allogeneic hematopoietic cell transplantation.

About this clonotype: The antigen this receptor binds is unknown. No much larger clone is present one base from it, and per-base qualities are unavailable.

Spanning cysteine to phenylalanine, the CDR3 consists of 13 amino acids. Left in the record is the CDR3 DNA by itself, 39 bases read in frame from the first base. Between the V and J ends, shortened by 7 bases and 7 bases respectively, the junction contains 17 bases. CDR1 and CDR2 (SGHNT, YYREEE) derive from the germline V gene (reference sequence). The library was prepared using PCR. Sequencing was performed on an Illumina HiSeq 2500. TCR libraries were prepared with molecular barcoding, using unique molecular identifiers to normalize TCRbeta repertoire quantification. TCRdb passed the public sequencing reads through fastp at Q25 and MiXCR, retaining productive beta sequences. Rows merge per CDR3 protein into single entries with the most common DNA and genes. A total of 400,000 to 500,000 distinct CDR3 sequences appear in this sample, under 13% of them only once. Roughly 5% of the sample rests with the top ten.

In this chain, TRBV5-4 is recombined with TRBJ1-1; the D gene cannot be named for sure. The TCR comes from a human donor who donated a stem cell graft to a child with acute myeloid leukemia. The specimen was PBMCs from the stem cell graft donor, collected from the stem cell graft. CDR3 reads: CASGPNRRFEAFF. The nucleotide sequence reads as follows: TGTGCCAGCGGACCGAATAGGCGGTTTGAAGCTTTCTTT.